The text below deals with one T cell receptor (beta chain). This record comes from a study of T-cell reconstitution after alpha-beta-depleted transplantation in children. A library of TCRbeta sequences, prepared with unique molecular identifiers, was generated. Each CDR3 protein gets one entry after TCRdb re-called the PCR reads with MiXCR. The sample contains about 980,000 distinct CDR3 sequences, 25% to 30% of which appear only once. Per germline, CDR1 SQVTM and CDR2 ANQGSEA. This CDR3 spans 17 amino acids. V was shortened by 0 bases and J by 5 bases, with 22 bases between the two germline ends. V usage is TRBV29-1 and J usage is TRBJ1-2; possible D gene TRBD1, 6 bases. This TCR came from a boy in the first two years of life who had a stem cell transplant for SCID, so the T cells may come from the graft donor. Sequencing was performed on PBMCs, mostly from graft donor cells, taken 360 days after TCRalphabeta/CD19-depleted stem cell transplant. In DNA form, the CDR3 reads TGCAGCGTTGAAGAAGTGACAGGAGAGGGGTGGGGATATGGCTACACCTTC. Protein: CSVEEVTGEGWGYGYTF. The full variable domain, with the rest looked up from reference TRBV29-1 and TRBJ1-2, is SAVISQKPSRDICQRGTSLTIQCQVDSQVTMMFWYRQQPGQSLTLIATANQGSEATYESGFVIDKFPISRPNLTFSTLTVSNMSPEDSSIYLCSVEEVTGEGWGYGYTFGSGTRLTVV.